What follows describes a single T cell receptor (beta chain). The target antigen is unknown. Researchers ran the PCR with 60 Vbeta and 13 Jbeta primers. The data were produced by immunoSEQ multiplex PCR, yet TCRdb's version contains in-frame clones alone and is incomplete. The sample lists 110,000 to 150,000 clones; around three quarters were seen once. This CDR3 contains 13 residues. Trimming shortened V by 6 bases and J by 3 bases, and 9 bases separated the two germline ends. CDR1 MNHEY and CDR2 SVGAGI come from the germline V gene. The data were taken from a study of cytomegalovirus exposure and HLA in healthy donors. General study findings and limits: In a later analysis, an Asian-associated ancestry cluster reportedly showed fewer N-insertions than the roughly 730-donor mean. Per published accounts, TCR beta sequences correctly predicted the HLA-A and HLA-B alleles of most subjects. A few of the chains that were CMV-associated were confirmed in vitro to be specific for CMV antigens.

The receptor was derived from a man aged 35-49 years in good health and CMV-seronegative. Sequenced: PBMCs. The V gene is TRBV6-5, the J gene TRBJ2-1; D is uncertain. CDR3 region: CASSRHNYNEQFF. CDR3 DNA: TGTGCCAGCAGCCGTCACAACTACAATGAGCAGTTCTTC.